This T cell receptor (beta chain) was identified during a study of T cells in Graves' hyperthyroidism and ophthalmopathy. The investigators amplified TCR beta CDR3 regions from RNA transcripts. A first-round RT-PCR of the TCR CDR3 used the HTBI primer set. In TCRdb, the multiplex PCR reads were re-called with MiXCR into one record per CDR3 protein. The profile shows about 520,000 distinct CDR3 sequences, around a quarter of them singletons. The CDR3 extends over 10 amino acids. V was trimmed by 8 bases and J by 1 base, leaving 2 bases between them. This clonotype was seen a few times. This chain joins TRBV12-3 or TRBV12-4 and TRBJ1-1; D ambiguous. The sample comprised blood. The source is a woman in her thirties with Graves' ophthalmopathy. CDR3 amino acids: CASQNTEAFF. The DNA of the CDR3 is TGTGCCAGCCAGAACACTGAAGCTTTCTTT.